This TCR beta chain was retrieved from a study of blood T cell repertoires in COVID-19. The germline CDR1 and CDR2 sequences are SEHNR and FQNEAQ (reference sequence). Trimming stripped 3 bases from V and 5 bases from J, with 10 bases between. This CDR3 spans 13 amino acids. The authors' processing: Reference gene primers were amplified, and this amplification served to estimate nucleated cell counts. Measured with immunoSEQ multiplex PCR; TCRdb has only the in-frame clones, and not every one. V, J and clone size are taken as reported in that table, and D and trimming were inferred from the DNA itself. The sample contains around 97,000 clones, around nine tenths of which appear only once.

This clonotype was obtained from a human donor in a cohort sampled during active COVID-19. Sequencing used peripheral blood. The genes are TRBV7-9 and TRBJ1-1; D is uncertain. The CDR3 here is CASSFPGLTEAFF. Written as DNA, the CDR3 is TGTGCCAGCAGCTTTCCAGGTTTAACTGAAGCTTTCTTT.